One and the same sample provided the 19 T cell receptor beta chains below, sequenced in a study of OX40 agonist ivuxolimab in advanced cancers. Repertoires were generated with immunoSEQ multiplex PCR, while TCRdb's copy carries only in-frame clones and drops some. Of approximately 76,000 clones in the sample, 70% to 90% were seen once. The starting material was CD4+ or CD8+ T cells sorted from blood, obtained in a trial of the OX40 agonist ivuxolimab. The source is an adult with an advanced solid tumor such as melanoma, head and neck, liver or kidney cancer.

The chain employs TRBV27 and TRBJ1-1; D unresolved. The germline V gene has CDR1 MNHEY and CDR2 SMNVEV (reference sequence). Trimming shortened V by 3 bases and J by 5 bases, and 10 bases separated the two germline ends. The CDR3 has 13 amino acids. CDR3 nucleotide sequence: TGTGCCAGCAGTTTTTCCTTGCGGACTGAAGCTTTCTTT. Its translation: CASSFSLRTEAFF.

CDR3 amino acids: CASTDRNYEQYF. The CDR3 coding sequence is TGTGCCAGCACGGACAGGAACTACGAGCAGTACTTC. This chain links TRBV27 with TRBJ2-5; 7 nucleotides agree with TRBD1. Matching the DNA end better, TRBJ2-7 makes the J call doubtful. The germline gives CDR1 MNHEY, CDR2 SMNVEV (reference sequence). This CDR3 contains 12 residues.

This clone has ten or more counts. V and J are TRBV5-4 and TRBJ2-2; perhaps TRBD2 as D (5 bases). Germline-derived CDR1 and CDR2 are SGHNT and YYREEE (reference sequence). The CDR3 contains 16 residues. Trimming took 6 bases from V and 4 from J, leaving 19 bases between them. The CDR3 sequence: CASTLSAESATGELFF. The CDR3 DNA follows: TGTGCCAGCACCCTATCAGCGGAGTCGGCCACCGGGGAGCTGTTTTTT.

This clone was seen a handful of times. The chain combines TRBV7-6 with TRBJ2-7; D may be TRBD2 (5 bases). The CDR3 sequence is 15 residues long. From germline, CDR1 is SGHVS and CDR2 FNYEAQ. Trimming shortened V by 1 base and J by 3 bases, and 13 bases separated the two germline ends. The CDR3 is CASSLESGKHYEQYF. The CDR3 DNA follows: TGTGCCAGCAGCTTAGAATCCGGGAAACACTACGAGCAGTACTTC.

The rearrangement links TRBV15 to TRBJ2-7, with a tentative D call TRBD2 (6 bases). The CDR3 is 14 amino acids. The V end was cut by 1 base, the J end by 2 bases, with 9 bases between. Germline V gene sequence: CDR1 LNHNV, CDR2 YYDKDF (reference sequence). CDR3 DNA: TGTGCCACCAGCAGAGGGGACTTACCCTACGAGCAGTACTTC. Translated: CATSRGDLPYEQYF.

CDR3 sequence: CASSPRRAAGEVDEQFF. CDR3 nucleotides: TGTGCCAGCAGTCCAAGGCGAGCGGCGGGAGAGGTAGATGAGCAGTTCTTC. The chain joins TRBV28 to TRBJ2-1; 7 nucleotides align to TRBD2. The CDR3 is 17 residues long. V shed 5 bases, J shed 8 bases, and the junction held 18 bases outside the gene matches. Germline V gene lookup returns CDR1 MDHEN and CDR2 SYDVKM. The full variable domain, in which reference TRBV28 and TRBJ2-1 provide the parts outside the CDR3, is DVKVTQSSRYLVKRTGEKVFLECVQDMDHENMFWYRQDPGLGLRLIYFSYDVKMKEKGDIPEGYSVSREKKERFSLILESASTNQTSMYLCASSPRRAAGEVDEQFFGPGTRLTVL.

The chain uses TRBV28 and TRBJ2-7; 7 bases match TRBD1. V trimming: 3 bases; J trimming: 2 bases; junction bases outside the gene matches: 4. The CDR3 length is 14 residues. The germline V gene encodes CDR1 MDHEN and CDR2 SYDVKM. The CDR3, as DNA: TGTGCCAGCAGTTTTGAGGGACAGCCCTACGAGCAGTACTTC. The encoded protein is CASSFEGQPYEQYF.

On this clone itself: The sample carries other DNA sequences with the same CDR3. V and J are TRBV7-6 and TRBJ2-1; the D is unclear. This CDR3 is 13 amino acids long. Germline loops: CDR1 SGHVS, CDR2 FNYEAQ. The V gene lost 2 bases and the J gene lost 4 bases, with 6 bases spanning the gap. The CDR3 region has the DNA TGTGCCAGCAGCTTAACGGGTTACAATGAGCAGTTCTTC. Protein: CASSLTGYNEQFF.

The chain links TRBV19 to TRBJ1-1, with 10 positions matching TRBD1. Per germline, CDR1 LNHDA and CDR2 SQIVND (reference sequence). This CDR3 is built from 13 residues. The junction had 3 bases not matched to a gene; V was cut back by 4 bases and J by 7 bases. The CDR3 sequence: CASSTTGGGEAFF. The CDR3 DNA reads TGTGCCAGTAGTACGACAGGGGGCGGTGAAGCTTTCTTT.

The genes are TRBV9 and TRBJ2-1; a weak D match, TRBD2 (5 bases). Germline CDR1 reads SGDLS; CDR2 reads YYNGEE. CDR3 length: 15 amino acids. Trimming removed 0 bases from V and 3 bases from J, with 10 bases in between. The CDR3, as DNA: TGTGCCAGCAGCGTAGCGGCGGGTAACTACAATGAGCAGTTCTTC. Residues: CASSVAAGNYNEQFF.

The chain couples TRBV10-2 to TRBJ2-7; perhaps TRBD1 as D (6 bases). The V end was cut by 6 bases, the J end by 1 base, with 10 bases between. CDR1 is WSHSY, CDR2 SAAADI, per germline. The CDR3 sequence is 13 residues long. Written as DNA, the CDR3 is TGCGCCAGCAGCGACAGGCCTTCCTACGAGCAGTACTTC. Translating gives CASSDRPSYEQYF.

V is TRBV19 and J is TRBJ1-2, with TRBD1 matching over 8 bases. V was pared by 3 bases and J by 4 bases, with 4 bases of the junction left unmatched. Germline V gives CDR1 LNHDA, CDR2 SQIVND (reference sequence). CDR3 length: 14 residues. In DNA, the CDR3 is TGTGCCAGTAGTATTGACAGGGGCTCCTATGGCTACACCTTC. It codes for CASSIDRGSYGYTF.

The chain employs TRBV2 and TRBJ2-7; 7 bases agree with TRBD1. The V segment lost 6 bases and the J segment 3 bases; nucleotides outside the gene matches: 2. CDR1 and CDR2 (germline): SNHLY, FYNNEI. CDR3 length: 12 residues. The CDR3 region has the DNA TGTGCCAGCAGGGGACAGATCTACGAGCAGTACTTC. It specifies CASRGQIYEQYF.

This chain connects TRBV5-1 to TRBJ1-2, with 9 bases fitting TRBD1. Germline V gene lookup returns CDR1 SGHRS and CDR2 YFSETQ. Trimming took 4 bases from V and 7 from J; bases not matched to a gene: 8. The CDR3 length is 14 residues. This chain's CDR3 is CASSPPGQGSGYTF. The CDR3 DNA follows: TGCGCCAGCAGCCCGCCGGGACAGGGAAGTGGCTACACCTTC. The full variable domain, in which reference TRBV5-1 and TRBJ1-2 provide the parts outside the CDR3, is KAGVTQTPRYLIKTRGQQVTLSCSPISGHRSVSWYQQTPGQGLQFLFEYFSETQRNKGNFPGRFSGRQFSNSRSEMNVSTLELGDSALYLCASSPPGQGSGYTFGSGTRLTVV.

The gene calls are TRBV5-4 and TRBJ2-1; 10 bases are shared with TRBD2. The CDR3 spans 15 residues. CDR1 and CDR2 (germline): SGHNT, YYREEE (reference sequence). V shed 5 bases, J shed 5 bases, and the junction held 7 bases outside the gene matches. CDR3 DNA sequence: TGTGCCAGCAGTTCCCTAGCGGGAGCCCACAATGAGCAGTTCTTC. This codes for CASSSLAGAHNEQFF.

CDR3 DNA sequence: TGTGCCAGTAGTAAAGGACAGGGCCGGTGGACAGATACGCAGTATTTT. Its translation is CASSKGQGRWTDTQYF. V is TRBV19 and J is TRBJ2-3, with 8 bases identical to TRBD1. Germline V gene lookup returns CDR1 LNHDA and CDR2 SQIVND (reference sequence). This CDR3 spans 16 amino acids. Unmatched junction bases numbered 9, after V lost 4 bases and J lost 3 bases.

This clone was seen once. The V gene is TRBV5-4, the J gene TRBJ2-2, with 10 bases matching TRBD2. The germline gives CDR1 SGHNT, CDR2 YYREEE (reference sequence). The CDR3 contains 16 residues. Unmatched junction bases numbered 8, after V lost 3 bases and J lost 6 bases. CDR3 amino acids: CASSSSGSEYAGELFF. Here the CDR3 DNA reads TGTGCCAGCAGCTCTAGCGGGAGTGAGTACGCCGGGGAGCTGTTTTTT.

J is TRBJ1-1 and V is TRBV19; 10 bases align to TRBD1. CDR1 and CDR2 (germline): LNHDA, SQIVND (reference sequence). The ends lost 9 bases at V and 4 bases at J; junction bases unmatched: 5. The CDR3 has 13 amino acids. The CDR3 spells CASSTGGRTEAFF. CDR3 DNA sequence: TGTGCCAGCTCGACAGGGGGCCGCACTGAAGCTTTCTTT.

This chain connects TRBV2 to TRBJ2-1; D is uncertain. CDR1 SNHLY and CDR2 FYNNEI come from the germline V gene. This CDR3 is built from 10 residues. The germline V and J ends were trimmed by 7 bases and 5 bases, with 3 bases remaining between them. CDR3 protein: CASTNNEQFF. CDR3 sequence (DNA): TGTGCCAGCACCAACAATGAGCAGTTCTTC.